This T cell receptor beta chain was sequenced during a study of T-cell memory formation after mild COVID-19. Study-wide results and limits: Second-wave clones that peaked on day 37 lacked confirmed SARS-CoV-2 specificity. Pre-infection memory held some responding clones, suggesting pre-existing cross-reactive T cells responded.

Germline CDR1 and CDR2: SGDLS and YYNGEE. This CDR3 is 16 amino acids long. Trimming removed 1 base from V and 5 bases from J; junction bases left unmatched: 8. This clonotype has only a few counts. Antigen: not known. TCRdb used MiXCR to reprocess the 5' RACE reads, holding one entry per CDR3 protein. The sample carries 300,000 to 350,000 distinct CDR3 sequences, roughly 21% recorded once. The chain links TRBV9 to TRBJ2-5, with 10 nucleotides matching TRBD2. The source of this sequence is a man between 18 and 35 years old who had mild COVID-19 (a few samples of this study predate the infection). Cell type and time point are not known. The sequenced sample was PBMCs or a T cell subset sorted from them (not recorded which). In nucleotides, the CDR3 is TGTGCCAGCAGCGTATCAGGGACTAGCGTGGGGGAGACCCAGTACTTC. It encodes CASSVSGTSVGETQYF.